This TCR beta chain was sequenced during a study of blood T cell repertoires in COVID-19. This CDR3 is built from 15 residues. The V gene's germline CDR1 is SNHLY and CDR2 FYNNEI. Trimming shortened V by 5 bases and J by 5 bases, and 15 bases separated the two germline ends. Generated by immunoSEQ multiplex PCR, the TCRdb table keeps only in-frame clones and is missing some. The sample yields about 490,000 clones, 70% to 90% seen once. The chain links TRBV2 to TRBJ2-2, with D perhaps matching TRBD2 (5 bases). The sequence was obtained from a human donor in a cohort sampled during active COVID-19. Sequenced: peripheral blood. The CDR3 DNA is TGTGCCAGCAGTCCAGTTGAGGGTTCAACCGGGGAGCTGTTTTTT. Encoded protein: CASSPVEGSTGELFF.